The clone carrying this TCR beta chain has only a few counts. This CDR3 contains 14 residues. From germline, CDR1 is MNHEY and CDR2 SMNVEV (reference sequence). Trimming cost V 2 bases and J 5 bases, with 13 bases left between them. Original processing methods: Counts of nucleated cells, estimated from reference gene primer amplification, were obtained. The method was immunoSEQ multiplex PCR; TCRdb's version includes in-frame clones alone and lacks a portion of them. The D gene and trimming were derived from the DNA, and the V and J assignments and clone size from that table. The sample has about 150,000 clones, roughly 88% seen once. Patients in Seattle were enrolled during active infection, then followed longitudinally. This sample is drawn from a study of blood T cell repertoires in COVID-19. Study overall: Researchers got acute and convalescent COVID-19 samples from the United States, Italy and Spain. T cells, B-cell-depleted T cells, or PBMCs supplied cDNA or gDNA.

The receptor's source is a man in his 60s with COVID-19, enrolled during active disease. The sample taken for sequencing was peripheral blood. The chain has TRBV27 and TRBJ2-7, with D perhaps TRBD2 (6 bases). CDR3: CASSLMGGGDEQYF. In DNA, the CDR3 is TGTGCCAGCAGTTTAATGGGCGGAGGGGACGAGCAGTACTTC.